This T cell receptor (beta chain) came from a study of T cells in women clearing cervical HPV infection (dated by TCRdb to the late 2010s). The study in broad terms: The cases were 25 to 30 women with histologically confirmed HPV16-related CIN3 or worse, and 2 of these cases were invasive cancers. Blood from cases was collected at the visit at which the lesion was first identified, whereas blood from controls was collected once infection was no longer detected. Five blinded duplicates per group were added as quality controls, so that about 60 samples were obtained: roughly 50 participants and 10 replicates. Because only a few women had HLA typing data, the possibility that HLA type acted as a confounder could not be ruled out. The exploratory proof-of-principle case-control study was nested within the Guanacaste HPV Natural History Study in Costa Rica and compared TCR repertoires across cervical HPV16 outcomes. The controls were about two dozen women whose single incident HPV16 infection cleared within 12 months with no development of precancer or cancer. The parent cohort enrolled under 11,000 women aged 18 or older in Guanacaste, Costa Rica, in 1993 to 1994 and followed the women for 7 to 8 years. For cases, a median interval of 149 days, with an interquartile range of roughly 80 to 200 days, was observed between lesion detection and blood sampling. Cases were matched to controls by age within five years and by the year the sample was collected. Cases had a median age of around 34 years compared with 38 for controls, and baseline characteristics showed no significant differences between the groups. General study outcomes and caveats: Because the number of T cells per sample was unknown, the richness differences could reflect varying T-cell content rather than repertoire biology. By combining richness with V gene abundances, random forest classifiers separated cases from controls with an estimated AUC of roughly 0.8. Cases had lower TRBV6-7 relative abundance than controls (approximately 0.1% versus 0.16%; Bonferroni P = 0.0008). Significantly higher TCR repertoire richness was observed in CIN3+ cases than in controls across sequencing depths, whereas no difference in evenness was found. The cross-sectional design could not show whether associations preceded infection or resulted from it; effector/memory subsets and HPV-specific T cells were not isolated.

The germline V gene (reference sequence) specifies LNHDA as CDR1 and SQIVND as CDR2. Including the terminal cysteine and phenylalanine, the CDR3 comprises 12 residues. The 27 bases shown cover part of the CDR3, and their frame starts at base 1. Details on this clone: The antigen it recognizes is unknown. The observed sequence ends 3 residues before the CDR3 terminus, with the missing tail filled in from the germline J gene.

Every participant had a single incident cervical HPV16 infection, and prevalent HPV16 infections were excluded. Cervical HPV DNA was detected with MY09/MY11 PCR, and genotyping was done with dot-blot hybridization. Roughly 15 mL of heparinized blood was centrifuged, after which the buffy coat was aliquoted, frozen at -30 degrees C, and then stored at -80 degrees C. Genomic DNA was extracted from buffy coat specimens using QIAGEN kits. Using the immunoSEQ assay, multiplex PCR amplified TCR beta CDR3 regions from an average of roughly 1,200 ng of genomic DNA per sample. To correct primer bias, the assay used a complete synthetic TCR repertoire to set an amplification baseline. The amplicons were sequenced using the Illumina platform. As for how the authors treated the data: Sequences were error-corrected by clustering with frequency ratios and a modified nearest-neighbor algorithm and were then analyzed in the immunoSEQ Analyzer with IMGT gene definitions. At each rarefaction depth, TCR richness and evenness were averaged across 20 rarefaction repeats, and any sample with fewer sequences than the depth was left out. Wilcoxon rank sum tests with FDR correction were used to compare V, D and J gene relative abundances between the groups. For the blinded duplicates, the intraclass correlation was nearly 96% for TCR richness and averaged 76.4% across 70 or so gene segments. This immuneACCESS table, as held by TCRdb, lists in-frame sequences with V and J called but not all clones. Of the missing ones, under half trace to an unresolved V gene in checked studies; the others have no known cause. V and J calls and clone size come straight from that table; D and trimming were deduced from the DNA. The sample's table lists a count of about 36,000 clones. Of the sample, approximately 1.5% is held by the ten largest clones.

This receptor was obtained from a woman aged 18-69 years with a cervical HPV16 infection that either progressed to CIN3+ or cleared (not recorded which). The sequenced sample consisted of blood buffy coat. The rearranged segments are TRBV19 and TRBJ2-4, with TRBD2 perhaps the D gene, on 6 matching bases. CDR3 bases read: TGTGCCAGTACCACCGGGGGAGGTGCT. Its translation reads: CASTTGGGA. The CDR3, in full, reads CASTTGGGAQYF.